What follows describes a single T cell receptor beta chain. Its antigen is unknown. J gave up 2 bases and V 5 bases, and 8 bases lay outside the gene matches. There are 15 residues in the CDR3. Germline values: CDR1 SGHVS, CDR2 FQNEAQ. This entry belongs to a study of shared clonotypes between healthy human individuals. Study overall: Each donor contributed plates that comprised three CD4 naive, three CD4 memory, two CD8 naive and one CD8 memory.

It was into CD45RA+ naive and CD45RA-negative memory subsets that the CD4+ cells were split. This table comes from immunoSEQ multiplex PCR, and its TCRdb copy is limited to in-frame clones, with some not included. The sample has some 1,600,000 clones; 95% to 99% are singletons. Notes on the study in general: The sharing of roughly 5% of naive CD4 clonotypes was seen across a handful of donors. It was only blood that was sampled, and tissue repertoires likely differ.

Sequencing input: naive CD4+ T cells sorted from blood. The subset is: CD45RA+ positively selected. This rearrangement joins TRBV7-8 to TRBJ1-2, with 7 bases aligning to TRBD1. The receptor was derived from a man aged 25 to 40 in good health. The DNA of the CDR3 is TGTGCCAGCAGCCCGGGGGGACAGAAAAACTATGGCTACACCTTC. Its protein is CASSPGGQKNYGYTF.